A selection of T cell receptor beta chains follows, all from one sample in a study of patients and donors after allogeneic stem cell transplantation. From the RT-PCR reads, TCRdb called clonotypes with MiXCR, one entry per CDR3 protein. Here the sample spans roughly 960,000 distinct CDR3 sequences, 15% to 20% being singletons. The sequencing input was blood, either unsorted or a sorted T cell fraction (not recorded which). The source of these receptors is a human donor who was either an allogeneic HSCT recipient or a stem cell or donor lymphocyte infusion donor (not recorded which). It is not recorded whose cells these are; they may come from a transplant donor. Both conserved end residues are part of each CDR3. A D gene is named only where the DNA matches it firmly. Only part of the rows carry a size: once, few, many, or a class if the clone is expanded.

TRBJ2-3	16	TRBV3-1	.	.	CASSQGGAFGADTQYF	TGTGCCAGCAGCCAAGGAGGGGCCTTCGGGGCAGATACGCAGTATTTT
TRBJ1-2	16	TRBV5-1	.	few	CASSKRQDPERGGYTF	TGCGCCAGCAGCAAACGACAGGACCCAGAGCGCGGGGGCTACACCTTC
TRBJ2-7	14	TRBV5-1	.	few	CASSIDGTPYEQYF	TGCGCCAGCAGCATCGACGGGACACCCTACGAGCAGTACTTC
TRBJ1-6	15	TRBV5-1	.	few	CASSDPLGENSPLHF	TGCGCCAGCAGCGATCCGCTAGGCGAAAATTCACCCCTCCACTTT
TRBJ1-5	13	TRBV7-3	.	.	CASSLTGHSPQHF	TGTGCCAGCAGCCTAACGGGACATTCGCCCCAGCATTTT
TRBJ1-3	15	TRBV7-9	.	.	CASSLAGKTGNTIYF	TGTGCCAGCAGCTTGGCAGGGAAGACTGGAAACACCATATATTTT
TRBJ2-1	18	TRBV7-3	TRBD2	once	CASSLLAGGISSYNEQFF	TGTGCCAGCAGTCTTCTAGCGGGGGGCATTAGCTCCTACAATGAGCAGTTCTTC
TRBJ1-1	15	TRBV13	.	.	CSSSLIRMMNTEAFF	TGTTCCAGCAGCTTAATCCGGATGATGAACACTGAAGCTTTCTTT
TRBJ1-5	15	TRBV5-5	.	.	CASSFGQGIGQPQHF	TGTGCCAGCAGCTTTGGGCAGGGGATTGGTCAGCCCCAGCATTTT
TRBJ1-1	15	TRBV7-3	.	few	CASSHTRREHAEAFF	TGTGCCAGCAGCCACACAAGGAGGGAACACGCTGAAGCTTTCTTT
TRBJ2-3	16	TRBV20-1	TRBD2	.	CSASQPGLASVDTQYF	TGCAGTGCTAGCCAACCGGGACTAGCGTCGGTAGATACGCAGTATTTT
TRBJ1-6	16	TRBV4-2	.	.	CASSQEGGNYNSPLHF	TGTGCCAGCAGCCAAGAAGGCGGGAACTATAATTCACCCCTCCACTTT
TRBJ1-1	17	TRBV5-1	.	.	CASSPPGVGAHGTEAFF	TGCGCCAGCAGCCCACCCGGGGTGGGGGCGCACGGGACTGAAGCTTTCTTT
TRBJ2-1	15	TRBV25-1	TRBD1	few	CASSEPGQAAWGQFF	TGTGCCAGCAGTGAGCCGGGACAGGCTGCCTGGGGGCAGTTCTTC
TRBJ2-3	14	TRBV2	TRBD2	.	CASRVSGNTDTQYF	TGTGCCAGCAGGGTTAGCGGGAACACAGATACGCAGTATTTT
TRBJ2-3	16	TRBV7-8	.	.	CASTLGGLKGGDTQYF	TGTGCCAGCACCCTCGGGGGTTTGAAGGGTGGAGATACGCAGTATTTT
TRBJ1-3	15	TRBV7-2	TRBD1	few	CASRRGQGFGNTIYF	TGTGCCAGCAGACGCGGACAGGGGTTCGGAAACACCATATATTTT
TRBJ2-5	13	TRBV5-1	.	.	CASSYVIMETQYF	TGCGCCAGCAGTTATGTCATAATGGAGACCCAGTACTTC
TRBJ1-5	15	TRBV21-1	.	.	CASSNARGSNQPQHF	TGTGCCAGCAGCAATGCCAGGGGAAGCAATCAGCCCCAGCATTTT
TRBJ2-7	14	TRBV5-1	.	.	CASSAGTLLYEQYF	TGCGCCAGCTCGGCGGGGACCCTGTTGTACGAGCAGTACTTC
TRBJ1-1	16	TRBV15	TRBD1	.	CATSREPGQGNTEAFF	TGTGCCACCAGCCGAGAACCGGGACAGGGTAACACTGAAGCTTTCTTT
TRBJ2-1	15	TRBV5-1	.	few	CASRKLANSYNEQFF	TGCGCCAGCAGAAAACTAGCAAACTCCTACAATGAGCAGTTCTTC
TRBJ2-2	12	TRBV20-1	.	.	CSAARVAGELFF	TGCAGTGCTGCTCGGGTGGCCGGGGAGCTGTTTTTT
TRBJ1-1	17	TRBV7-9	TRBD1	.	CASSSFGQARTNTEAFF	TGTGCCAGCAGCTCGTTCGGACAGGCAAGAACGAACACTGAAGCTTTCTTT
TRBJ2-7	16	TRBV7-2	.	.	CASSLKGWAVPYEQYF	TGTGCCAGCAGCTTAAAGGGGTGGGCGGTGCCCTACGAGCAGTACTTC
TRBJ1-1	17	TRBV12-5	TRBD1	.	CASGHDRGQGIITEAFF	TGTGCTAGTGGCCATGATCGGGGACAGGGGATAATCACTGAAGCTTTCTTT
TRBJ1-2	16	TRBV7-6	TRBD1	few	CASSLVPGQGANGYTF	TGTGCCAGCAGCCTAGTCCCGGGACAGGGGGCAAATGGCTACACCTTC